This T cell receptor (beta chain) is drawn from a study of blood T cells in healthy people across ages. The CDR3 totals 12 residues. J gave up 10 bases and V 9 bases, and 7 bases lay outside the gene matches. The V gene's germline CDR1 is MNHNS and CDR2 SASEGT. Donors each provided ten milliliters of peripheral blood. Every sample had a minimum of 6 million PBMCs isolated. A J-beta primer mix and a sample-barcoded 5' primer were used in a second PCR of roughly 6 to 12 cycles. MiXCR, run by TCRdb on the 5' RACE reads, gives a single entry per CDR3 protein. The profile shows about 930,000 distinct CDR3 sequences, just under 30% of them singletons. These sequences were also reported in another study, on T cells of mothers and their children.

This sequence originates from a woman aged 40 to 50 in good health. The material sequenced was blood. The chain uses TRBV6-1 and TRBJ1-1; 11 nucleotides align to TRBD1. CDR3 DNA: TGTGCCAGAAGGACAGGGGGCGAGCGAGCTTTCTTT. It yields the protein CARRTGGERAFF.